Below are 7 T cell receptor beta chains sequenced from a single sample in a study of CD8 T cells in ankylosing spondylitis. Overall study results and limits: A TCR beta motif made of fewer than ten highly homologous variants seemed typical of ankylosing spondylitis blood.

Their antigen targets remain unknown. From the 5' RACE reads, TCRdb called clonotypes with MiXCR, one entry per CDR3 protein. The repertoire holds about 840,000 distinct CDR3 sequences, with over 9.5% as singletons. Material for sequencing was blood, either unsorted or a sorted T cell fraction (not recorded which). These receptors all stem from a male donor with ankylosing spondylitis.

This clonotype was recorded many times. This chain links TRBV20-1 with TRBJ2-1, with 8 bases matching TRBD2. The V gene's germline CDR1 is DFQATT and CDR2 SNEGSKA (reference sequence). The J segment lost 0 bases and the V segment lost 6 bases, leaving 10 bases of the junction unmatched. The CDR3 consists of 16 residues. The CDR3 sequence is CSARGSGASSYNEQFF. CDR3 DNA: TGCAGTGCCAGGGGTAGCGGGGCCAGCTCCTACAATGAGCAGTTCTTC.

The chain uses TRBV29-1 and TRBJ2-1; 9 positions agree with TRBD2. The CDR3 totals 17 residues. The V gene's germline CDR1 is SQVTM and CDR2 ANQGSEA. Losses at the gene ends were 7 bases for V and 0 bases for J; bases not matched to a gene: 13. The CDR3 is CSALGTSGFSSYNEQFF. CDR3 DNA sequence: TGCAGCGCCCTAGGTACTAGCGGGTTTAGCTCCTACAATGAGCAGTTCTTC.

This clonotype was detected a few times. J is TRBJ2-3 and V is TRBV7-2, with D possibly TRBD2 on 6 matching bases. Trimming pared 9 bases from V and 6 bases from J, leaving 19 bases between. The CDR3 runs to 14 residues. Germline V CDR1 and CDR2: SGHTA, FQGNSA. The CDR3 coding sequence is TGTGCCAGTCGTCGTGGGAGGTGGGCTGATACGCAGTATTTT. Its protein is CASRRGRWADTQYF.

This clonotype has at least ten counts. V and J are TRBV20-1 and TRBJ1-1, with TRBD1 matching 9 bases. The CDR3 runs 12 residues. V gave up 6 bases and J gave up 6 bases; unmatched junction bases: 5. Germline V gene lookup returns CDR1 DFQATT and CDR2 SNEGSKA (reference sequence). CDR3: CSASDRGAEAFF. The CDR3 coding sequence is TGCAGTGCGTCGGACAGGGGTGCTGAAGCTTTCTTT.

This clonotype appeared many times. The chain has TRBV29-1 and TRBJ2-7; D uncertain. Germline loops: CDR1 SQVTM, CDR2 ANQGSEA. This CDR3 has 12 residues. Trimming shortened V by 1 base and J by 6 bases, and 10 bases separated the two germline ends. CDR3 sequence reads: CSVEGFLGEQYF. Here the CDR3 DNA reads TGCAGCGTTGAAGGCTTTCTAGGCGAGCAGTACTTC.

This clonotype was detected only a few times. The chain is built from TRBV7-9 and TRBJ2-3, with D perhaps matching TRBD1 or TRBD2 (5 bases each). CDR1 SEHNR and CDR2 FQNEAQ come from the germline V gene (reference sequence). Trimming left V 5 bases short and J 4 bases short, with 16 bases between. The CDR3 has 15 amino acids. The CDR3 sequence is CASSRGTEWADTQYF. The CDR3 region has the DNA TGTGCCAGCAGCCGTGGGACCGAGTGGGCAGATACGCAGTATTTT.

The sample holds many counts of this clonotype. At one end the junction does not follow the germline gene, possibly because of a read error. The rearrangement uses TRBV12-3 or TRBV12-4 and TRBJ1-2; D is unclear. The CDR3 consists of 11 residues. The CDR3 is CASSFMGGYTF. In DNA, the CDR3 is TGTGCGAGCAGTTTTATGGGTGGCTACACCTTC.